The 2 T cell receptor beta chains listed next were all sequenced from one sample in a study of OX40 agonist ivuxolimab in advanced cancers. Libraries were prepared by immunoSEQ multiplex PCR; TCRdb keeps only in-frame clonotypes and omits some of them. This table has about 20,000 clones, about 86% appearing once. The sample consisted of CD4+ or CD8+ T cells sorted from blood, taken in a trial of the OX40 agonist ivuxolimab. Receptors originate from an adult with an advanced solid tumor such as melanoma, head and neck, liver or kidney cancer.

J is TRBJ2-6 and V is TRBV7-9; TRBD2 matches at 10 bases. CDR3 length: 16 residues. J gave up 3 bases and V 11 bases, and 10 bases lay outside the gene matches. Germline V gives CDR1 SEHNR, CDR2 FQNEAQ (reference sequence). The CDR3 sequence is CASMPSGRNGANVLTF. The DNA for the CDR3 is TGTGCCTCTATGCCTAGCGGGAGAAATGGGGCCAACGTCCTGACTTTC.

The genes are TRBV18 and TRBJ2-7, with a possible D match to TRBD2 (6 bases). Germline loops: CDR1 KGHSH, CDR2 LQKENI. V dropped 4 bases and J dropped 1 base, with 17 bases sitting between them. This CDR3 has 16 amino acids. CDR3 sequence (DNA): TGTGCCAGCTCACTTGCGGTTCGCGGGGCATCCTACGAGCAGTACTTC. Protein product: CASSLAVRGASYEQYF.